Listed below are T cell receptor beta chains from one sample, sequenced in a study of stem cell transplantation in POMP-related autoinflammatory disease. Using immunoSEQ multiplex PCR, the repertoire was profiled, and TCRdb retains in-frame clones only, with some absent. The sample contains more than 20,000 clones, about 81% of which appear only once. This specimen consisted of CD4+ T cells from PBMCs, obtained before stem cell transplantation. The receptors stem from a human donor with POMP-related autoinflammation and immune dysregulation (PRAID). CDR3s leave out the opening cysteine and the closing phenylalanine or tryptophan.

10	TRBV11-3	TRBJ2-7	ASSEVGGEQY
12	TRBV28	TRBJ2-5	ASSPQPLRETQY
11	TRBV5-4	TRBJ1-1	ASSLVTATEAF
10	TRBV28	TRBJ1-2	ALGERKDGYT
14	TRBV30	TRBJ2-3	AWSFTALTSTDTQY
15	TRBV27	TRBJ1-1	ASSLRAGDTMNTEAF
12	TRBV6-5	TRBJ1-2	ASTLHGQSYGYT
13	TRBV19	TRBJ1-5	ASSTPGLLNQPQH
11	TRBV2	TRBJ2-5	ASGGTVQETQY
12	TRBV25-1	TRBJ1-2	ASSPGQGRYGYT
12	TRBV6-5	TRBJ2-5	ASSLTGAQETQY
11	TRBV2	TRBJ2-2	ASSVVTTGELF
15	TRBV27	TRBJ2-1	ASSSQILAGSGHEQF
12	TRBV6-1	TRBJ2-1	ASDLAGGYNEQF
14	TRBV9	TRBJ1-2	ASSDEPYRIEYGYT
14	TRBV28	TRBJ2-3	ASSFYLGGLPHTQY
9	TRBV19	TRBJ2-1	ASSVVHEQF
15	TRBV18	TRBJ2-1	ASSPRSLAGAYNEQF
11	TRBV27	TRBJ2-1	ASSSPKYNEQF
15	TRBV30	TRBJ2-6	AWSVHEAPSGANVLT
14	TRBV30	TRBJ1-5	AWSVKGAKGNQPQH
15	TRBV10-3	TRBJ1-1	AISEPYKGRMNTEAF
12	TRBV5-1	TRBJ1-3	ASRSASPGNTIY
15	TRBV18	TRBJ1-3	ASSPSTPRSSGNTIY
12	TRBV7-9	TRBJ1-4	ASSLALHAPQLF
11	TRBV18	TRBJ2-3	ASSLRGPPTQY
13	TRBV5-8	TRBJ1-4	ASSLGREAIEKLF
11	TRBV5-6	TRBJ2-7	ASRPEGGGEQY
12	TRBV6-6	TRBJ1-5	ASSQSGFNQPQH
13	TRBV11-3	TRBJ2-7	ASSLTRDRDYEQY
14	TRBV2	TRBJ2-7	ASMNEAPSVRLGQY
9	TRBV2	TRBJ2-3	ASSQGDTQY
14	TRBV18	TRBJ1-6	ASSPTSRGLGSPLH
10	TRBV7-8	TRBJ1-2	ASSQRGYGYT
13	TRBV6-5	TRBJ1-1	ASSYKLGPLTEAF
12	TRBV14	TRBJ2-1	ASSQVDRYNEQF
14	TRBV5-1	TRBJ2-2	ASSLPSGGITGELF
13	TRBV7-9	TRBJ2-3	ASSERQGSTDTQY
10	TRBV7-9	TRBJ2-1	ASSFVGDEQF
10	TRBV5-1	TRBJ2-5	ASSLGQETQY
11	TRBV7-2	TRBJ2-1	ASSLTSYNEQF
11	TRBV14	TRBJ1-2	ASSHPGNYGYT
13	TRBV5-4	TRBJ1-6	ASRGTGQGDSPLH
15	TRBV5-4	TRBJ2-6	ASSLEAQGTGANVLT
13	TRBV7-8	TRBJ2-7	ASSLARGSSYEQY
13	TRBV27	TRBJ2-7	ASSLQTGGTYEQY
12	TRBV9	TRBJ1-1	ASSPWTENTEAF
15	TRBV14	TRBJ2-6	ASSQWTGQSGANVLT
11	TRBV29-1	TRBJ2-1	SAALGVIQEQF
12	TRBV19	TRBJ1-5	ASSGTGGNQPQH
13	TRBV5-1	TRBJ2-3	ASGPGLLPRPTQY
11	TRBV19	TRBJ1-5	ASTPQVNQPQH
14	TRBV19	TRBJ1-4	ASSMNLWVRGEKLF
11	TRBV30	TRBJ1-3	AFTFAGENTIY
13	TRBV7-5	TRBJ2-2	ARSFLGTDTGELF